Listed below are T cell receptor delta chains from one sample, sequenced in a study of gamma-delta chains in newborns, infants, children. TCRdb re-called the reads using CATT. The profile shows about 4,900 delta-chain clones, roughly 2.8% of them singletons. The sequenced material came from blood. The receptors stem from a child who was a newborn, infant or young child, either healthy, febrile or measles-vaccinated (not recorded which). The conserved cysteine and the conserved F or W are not part of the CDR3 here. D genes are given only for firm matches. The size field is filled for only some rows; it gives once, few, many or a size class.

TRDV1,TRDJ1,few,TRDD3,ALGELAFIGYAPDKLI
TRDV2,TRDJ3,few,TRDD3,ACDPLTGGLSSWDTRQMF
TRDV2,TRDJ2,few,TRDD3,ACDSLLGDIWTAQLF
TRDV2,TRDJ3,medium-sized,TRDD3,ACDTGTGGYASWDTRQMF
TRDV2,TRDJ2,NA,NA,ACDTIGKRAQLF
TRDV2,TRDJ1,NA,TRDD3,ACDTLLGDTDKLI
TRDV2,TRDJ3,few,TRDD3,ACDTVLGDTLSWDTRQMF
TRDV2,TRDJ2,few,TRDD3,ACDRVLVRGIKGIPQLF
TRDV2,TRDJ3,NA,TRDD3,ACDVLGDTWDTRQMF
TRDV2,TRDJ3,NA,TRDD3,ACDKVLGDTQSSWDTRQMF
TRDV2,TRDJ3,few,TRDD3,ACFPVLGESSWDTRQMF
TRDV2,TRDJ3,NA,TRDD3,ACDTAGGPSWDTRQMF
TRDV2,TRDJ3,few,NA,ACDSWGSWDTRQMF
TRDV2,TRDJ3,few,TRDD3,ACDYWGSPWDTRQMF
TRDV2,TRDJ3,NA,TRDD3,ACDSILGDTRSWDTRQMF
TRDV2,TRDJ3,few,TRDD3,ACDSTGDRSWDTRQMF
TRDV2,TRDJ3,few,TRDD3,ACDAVLGDTSWDTRQMF
TRDV2,TRDJ3,few,TRDD3,ACDTYLLGDTPLSSWDTRQMF
TRDV2,TRDJ3,NA,TRDD3,ACDTGAKGDTLTLISWDTRQMF
TRDV2,TRDJ1,few,TRDD3,ACDPVLGTDKLI
TRDV2,TRDJ3,few,TRDD3,ACDTLGISSWDTRQMF
TRDV2,TRDJ3,few,TRDD3,ACDTWGIPSSWDTRQMF
TRDV2,TRDJ3,few,NA,ACDTVTGTWDTRQMF
TRDV1,TRDJ1,few,NA,ALGEYRSSYTDKLI
TRDV2,TRDJ1,few,TRDD3,ACDILGDKYYYTDKLI
TRDV2,TRDJ3,few,TRDD3,ACDTAEVLGDTGPWDTRQMF
TRDV1,TRDJ3,NA,TRDD3,ALGDKILWGYAFWDTRQMF
TRDV2,TRDJ3,NA,TRDD3,ACDPLGDTDWDTRQMF
TRDV2,TRDJ1,NA,NA,ACDTLVGELTDKLI
TRDV2,TRDJ1,NA,TRDD3,ACDELLGDTDKPI
TRDV2,TRDJ3,NA,NA,ACDTLLWSNSSWDTRQMF
TRDV2,TRDJ2,medium-sized,TRDD3,ACDTVLGANVIGPLTAQLF
TRDV2,TRDJ1,few,TRDD3,ACDHVLGDSYTDKLI
TRDV2,TRDJ3,few,TRDD3,ACDTAGGFGSWDTRQMF
TRDV2,TRDJ3,NA,NA,ACDSTGRVSWDTRQMF
TRDV1,TRDJ1,NA,NA,ALGEHPGGLI
TRDV2,TRDJ1,few,TRDD3,ACDVLGDRRYTDKLI
TRDV2,TRDJ3,few,TRDD3,ACDTVLGIRGSWDTRQMF
TRDV2,TRDJ1,medium-sized,TRDD3,ACDYWGVDKLI
TRDV3,TRDJ1,few,NA,AFGGTYTDKLI
TRDV2,TRDJ1,few,NA,ACDTAGANTDKLI
TRDV2,TRDJ3,NA,TRDD3,ACDTVLGDTPWDTRQMF
TRDV1,TRDJ1,few,NA,ALGDWPSETGASSPHSTDKLI
TRDV1,TRDJ1,NA,TRDD3,ALGEKCDESWGIRADKLI
TRDV2,TRDJ2,medium-sized,TRDD3,ACDTLGDTRTAQLF
TRAV29/DV5,TRDJ2,few,TRDD3,AASARYWGIRAAQLF
TRDV2,TRDJ3,NA,TRDD3,ACDKLGESSWDTRQMF
TRDV1,TRDJ3,NA,NA,ALGERALSYSWDTRQMF
TRDV2,TRDJ2,NA,TRDD3,ACDVLGEALTAQLF
TRDV2,TRDJ1,few,TRDD3,ACDPLRLGDTRYTDKLI
TRDV2,TRDJ1,NA,TRDD3,ACDTVILGDTSRYTDKLI
TRDV3,TRDJ2,NA,TRDD3,AFSYWGIRKTAQLF
TRDV2,TRDJ3,few,NA,ACGTVVGAPSSWDTRQMF
TRDV2,TRDJ3,few,TRDD3,ACDLTPLGDESSWDTRQMF
TRDV2,TRDJ3,few,NA,ACDTGWRSSSWDTRQMF
TRDV2,TRDJ3,few,TRDD3,ACDNTGETWDTRQMF
TRDV2,TRDJ2,medium-sized,TRDD3,ACDPLLGDTTAQLF
TRDV2,TRDJ1,NA,TRDD3,ACDPLGGRLWTDKLI
TRDV2,TRDJ1,NA,TRDD3,ACDPPGRGITTDKLI
TRDV2,TRDJ1,medium-sized,TRDD3,ACDPLLGDTDKLI